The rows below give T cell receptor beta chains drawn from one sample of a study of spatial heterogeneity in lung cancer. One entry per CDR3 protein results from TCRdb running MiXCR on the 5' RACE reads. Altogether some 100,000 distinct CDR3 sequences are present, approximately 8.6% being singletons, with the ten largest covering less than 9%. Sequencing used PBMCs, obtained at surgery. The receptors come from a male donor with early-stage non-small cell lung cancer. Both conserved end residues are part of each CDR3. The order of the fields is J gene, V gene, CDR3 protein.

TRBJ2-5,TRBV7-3,CASSSLGGAQETQYF
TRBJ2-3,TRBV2,CASSQSGYGTQYF
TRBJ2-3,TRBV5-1,CASSSGTSGGLTDTQYF
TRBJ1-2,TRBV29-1,CSAGPKQGGGYGYTF
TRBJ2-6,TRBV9,CASSAPTPGSGANVLTF
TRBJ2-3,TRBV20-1,CSATLGSGTDTQYF
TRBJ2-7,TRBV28,CASTRGSPSYEQYF
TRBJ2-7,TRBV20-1,CSARDQGGIPYEQYF
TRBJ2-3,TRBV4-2,CASSQANGATDTQYF
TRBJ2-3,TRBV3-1,CASSLGRASTDTQYF
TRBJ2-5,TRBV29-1,CSASTGRGEETQYF
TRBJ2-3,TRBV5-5,CASSLTMIHTQYF
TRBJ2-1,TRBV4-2,CASSPGGLAASYNEQFF
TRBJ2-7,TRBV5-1,CASSLTVDEQYF
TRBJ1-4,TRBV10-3,CAISESGQGGEKLFF
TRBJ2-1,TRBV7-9,CASSSYLSRLSGSGEQFF
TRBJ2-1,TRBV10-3,CAISDAQGDNEQFF
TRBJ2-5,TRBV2,CASSRQGAPEETQYF
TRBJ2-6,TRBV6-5,CASSQVTGVYRSGANVLTF
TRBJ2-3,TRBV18,CASSPLLGERRSTDTQYF
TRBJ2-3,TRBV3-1,CASSRVGGGTDTQYF
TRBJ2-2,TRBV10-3,CASPLWRTLSHCANTGELFF
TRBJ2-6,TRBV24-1,CATSDDRTSGANVLTF
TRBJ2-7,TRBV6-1,CASRDSGRLYEQYF
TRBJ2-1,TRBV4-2,CASSQEGGAYNEQFF
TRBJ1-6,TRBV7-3,CASGSGAYSPLHF
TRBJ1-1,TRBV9,CASSVGGPLSTEAFF
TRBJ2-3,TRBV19,CASSARLAGNTDTQYF
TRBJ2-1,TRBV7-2,CASSPGPPDEQFF
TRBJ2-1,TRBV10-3,CAISDLRDVYNEQFF
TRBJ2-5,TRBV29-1,CSADAGTEKWGSLETQYF
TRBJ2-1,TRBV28,CASSPAGVAYNEQFF